The next 21 T cell receptor beta chains were all read from a single sample in a study of blood T cell repertoires in COVID-19. Method: immunoSEQ multiplex PCR; TCRdb's copy keeps in-frame clones and lacks some. The sample holds tens of thousands of clones, roughly four fifths seen once. What was sequenced was peripheral blood. These receptors were obtained from a woman in her sixties with acute or convalescent COVID-19.

The chain combines TRBV6-1 with TRBJ1-5; the match to TRBD1 covers 7 bases. The germline V gene encodes CDR1 MNHNS and CDR2 SASEGT. The CDR3 totals 15 residues. V lost 1 base, J lost 2 bases, and 2 bases stayed unmatched. CDR3: CASSEVQGRNQPQHF. The CDR3 nucleotides read TGTGCCAGCAGTGAAGTACAGGGGCGCAATCAGCCCCAGCATTTT.

The V gene is TRBV7-9, the J gene TRBJ1-5; D is possibly TRBD1 (5 bases). CDR3 size: 15 residues. The germline V gene has CDR1 SEHNR and CDR2 FQNEAQ (reference sequence). V lost 1 base and J lost 7, with 14 bases in between. The CDR3, as DNA: TGTGCCAGCAGCTTAGGGTCGGGGGTAGGACAGCCCCAGCATTTT. It translates to CASSLGSGVGQPQHF.

The chain recombines TRBV2 with TRBJ2-1; tentatively, D is TRBD2 (5 bases). V was clipped by 7 bases and J by 9 bases, with 16 bases between them. Germline CDR1 is SNHLY and CDR2 is FYNNEI. This CDR3 has 13 residues. CDR3 nucleotide sequence: TGTGCCAGCATGAGAGGGCCGTCGGGTGAGCAGTTCTTC. Amino acids: CASMRGPSGEQFF.

This chain joins TRBV5-5 and TRBJ1-3; possible D gene TRBD1, 6 bases. Germline V gene sequence: CDR1 SGHKS, CDR2 YYEKEE (reference sequence). V shed 0 bases and J shed 2 bases, with 6 bases lying between them. The CDR3 covers 14 residues. CDR3 coding DNA: TGTGCCAGCAGCTTGGGGACAGCTGGAAACACCATATATTTT. It yields the protein CASSLGTAGNTIYF.

Only one count was recorded for this clone. The chain links TRBV5-1 to TRBJ1-1; TRBD1 aligns across 8 bases. This CDR3 region has 15 residues. Germline CDR1 SGHRS, CDR2 YFSETQ. The V segment lost 2 bases and the J segment 4 bases; nucleotides outside the gene matches: 7. CDR3 coding DNA: TGCGCCAGCAGCTTCGATGGACAGGGAGGCACTGAAGCTTTCTTT. This sequence encodes CASSFDGQGGTEAFF.

This chain's CDR3 is CASSLAVAAYEQYF. The DNA of the CDR3 is TGTGCCAGCAGCTTAGCTGTAGCGGCCTACGAGCAGTACTTC. The V gene is TRBV7-2, the J gene TRBJ2-7; D possibly corresponds to TRBD2 (6 bases). This CDR3 is built from 14 residues. Germline CDR1 reads SGHTA; CDR2 reads FQGNSA. The V gene lost 0 bases and the J gene lost 2 bases, with 8 bases spanning the gap.

This clone has just a few counts. The chain links TRBV6-5 to TRBJ1-1, with D possibly matching TRBD1 (5 bases). V was cut by 3 bases and J by 1 base, with 9 bases left in between. Germline V gene sequence: CDR1 MNHEY, CDR2 SVGAGI. The CDR3 has 14 residues. This CDR3 is CASSYTGANTEAFF. The DNA of the CDR3 is TGTGCCAGCAGTTATACAGGTGCGAACACTGAAGCTTTCTTT.

The V gene is TRBV19, the J gene TRBJ2-1, with TRBD2 matching 9 bases. The length of the CDR3 is 15 residues. V dropped 7 bases and J dropped 9; count of bases not matched to a gene: 13. CDR1 and CDR2 (germline): LNHDA, SQIVND (reference sequence). Written as DNA, the CDR3 is TGTGCCAGTATTGGGGGTAGCGGGAGTTACGGTGAGCAGTTCTTC. This encodes CASIGGSGSYGEQFF.

The chain couples TRBV6-5 to TRBJ1-5; a possible D gene is TRBD1 (5 bases). CDR3 length: 15 residues. V dropped 8 bases and J dropped 0 bases, with 14 bases sitting between them. In germline, CDR1 is MNHEY, CDR2 SVGAGI. CDR3: CASALDSYSNQPQHF. CDR3 DNA sequence: TGTGCCAGCGCGCTAGACAGCTATAGCAATCAGCCCCAGCATTTT.

This clone was counted once. The chain carries TRBV24-1 and TRBJ2-6, with TRBD1 as a possible D gene (5 bases). The germline gives CDR1 KGHDR, CDR2 SFDVKD. V was trimmed by 6 bases and J by 4 bases, leaving 9 bases between them. The CDR3 consists of 14 residues. CDR3 DNA: TGTGCCACCAGTACGACAGCGGGGGCCAACGTCCTGACTTTC. Translated: CATSTTAGANVLTF.

This clone was recorded a few times. The V gene is TRBV19, the J gene TRBJ1-2, with D perhaps TRBD1 (5 bases). Germline-derived CDR1 and CDR2 are LNHDA and SQIVND (reference sequence). The CDR3 runs 14 residues. V was pared by 3 bases and J by 6 bases, with 14 bases between. CDR3 in amino acids: CASSIVQGEDGYTF. The DNA for the CDR3 is TGTGCCAGTAGTATTGTGCAGGGTGAGGATGGCTACACCTTC.

The rearrangement joins TRBV9 to TRBJ1-5; maybe TRBD1 (6 bases). Germline CDR1 SGDLS, CDR2 YYNGEE. The CDR3 is 15 residues long. The V and J ends lost 4 bases and 3 bases respectively, with 14 bases between them. CDR3 nucleotides: TGTGCCAGCAGCTCCGAGGGGGGGCTCAATCAGCCCCAGCATTTT. Translating gives CASSSEGGLNQPQHF.

CDR3 sequence reads: CAWSIGSNYGYTF. The DNA for the CDR3 is TGTGCCTGGAGTATCGGGAGCAACTATGGCTACACCTTC. V and J are TRBV30 and TRBJ1-2, with D unresolved. Germline values: CDR1 GTSNPN, CDR2 SVGIG (reference sequence). Trimming shortened V by 2 bases and J by 2 bases, and 9 bases separated the two germline ends. CDR3 length equals 13 residues. Full variable domain (rest looked up from reference TRBV30 and TRBJ1-2): SQTIHQWPATLVQPVGSPLSLECTVEGTSNPNLYWYRQAAGRGLQLLFYSVGIGQISSEVPQNLSASRPQDRQFILSSKKLLLSDSGFYLCAWSIGSNYGYTFGSGTRLTVV.

Regarding this clone: The same CDR3 arises from other DNA sequences in this sample as well. The chain carries TRBV15 and TRBJ1-4, with a possible D match to TRBD1 (6 bases). CDR3 length equals 17 residues. Trimming shortened V by 3 bases and J by 6 bases, and 20 bases separated the two germline ends. Germline-derived CDR1 and CDR2 are LNHNV and YYDKDF (reference sequence). CDR3 in DNA: TGTGCCACCAGCAGGGGCGATTTCCAGGGGCGGTATGAAAAACTGTTTTTT. Encoded protein: CATSRGDFQGRYEKLFF.

A few counts support this clone. V usage is TRBV2 and J usage is TRBJ2-7; no clear D gene. Germline values: CDR1 SNHLY, CDR2 FYNNEI. The CDR3 spans 12 residues. V lost 7 bases to trimming and J lost 3 bases, with 10 bases between them. This CDR3 reads CASTRLNYEQYF. The CDR3 DNA reads as TGTGCCAGCACCAGACTTAACTACGAGCAGTACTTC. Combining the CDR3 with reference TRBV2 and TRBJ2-7 gives the whole variable domain EPEVTQTPSHQVTQMGQEVILRCVPISNHLYFYWYRQILGQKVEFLVSFYNNEISEKSEIFDDQFSVERPDGSNFTLKIRSTKLEDSAMYFCASTRLNYEQYFGPGTRLTVT.

A few counts support this clone. The rearrangement links TRBV20-1 to TRBJ1-6; D is uncertain. The CDR3 loop spans 12 amino acids. From germline, CDR1 is DFQATT and CDR2 SNEGSKA (reference sequence). Trimming pared 3 bases from V and 6 bases from J, leaving 6 bases between. CDR3 sequence reads: CSASRSNSPLHF. The CDR3 bases are TGCAGTGCTAGTCGGTCTAATTCACCCCTCCACTTT.

V gene TRBV21-1 combines with J gene TRBJ2-5; the table gives TRBD2 as D, unverified against the DNA. TRBV21-1 is termed a pseudogene. This CDR3 is 18 amino acids long. The CDR3 DNA is TGTGCCAGCAGCAAACCCCCCCATCCAGCGGGGGTCGTAGAGACCCAGTACTTC. Its protein product is CASSKPPHPAGVVETQYF.

This clone has a single count. The gene calls are TRBV6-5 and TRBJ2-1, with a tentative D call TRBD1 (5 bases). V was clipped by 7 bases and J by 6 bases, with 7 bases between them. Germline CDR1 is MNHEY and CDR2 is SVGAGI. This CDR3 spans 11 amino acids. The CDR3 here is CASTDSNEQFF. The CDR3 nucleotides read TGTGCCAGCACCGACAGCAATGAGCAGTTCTTC.

The V gene is TRBV5-1, the J gene TRBJ1-5; 9 bases are a match to TRBD1. The CDR3 extends over 15 amino acids. After removal of 8 bases from V and 4 bases from J, the junction contained 10 bases not matched to a gene. Germline CDR1 reads SGHRS; CDR2 reads YFSETQ. The CDR3 spells CASRDGDRANQPQHF. DNA of the CDR3: TGCGCCAGTAGAGACGGGGACAGGGCTAATCAGCCCCAGCATTTT. The complete variable domain, with remaining parts taken from reference TRBV5-1 and TRBJ1-5, reads KAGVTQTPRYLIKTRGQQVTLSCSPISGHRSVSWYQQTPGQGLQFLFEYFSETQRNKGNFPGRFSGRQFSNSRSEMNVSTLELGDSALYLCASRDGDRANQPQHFGDGTRLSIL.

CDR3 coding DNA: TGTGCCAGCAGCAGGGTTCGGTTCACCGGGGAGCTGTTTTTT. Its protein product is CASSRVRFTGELFF. The chain links TRBV28 to TRBJ2-2; D may be TRBD1 (5 bases). This CDR3 comprises 14 residues. Germline-derived CDR1 and CDR2 are MDHEN and SYDVKM. The V end was cut by 6 bases, the J end by 4 bases, with 12 bases between.

The J gene is TRBJ2-3, the V gene TRBV5-1; D is unclear. CDR1 and CDR2 (germline): SGHRS, YFSETQ. This CDR3 comprises 13 residues. V shed 1 base and J shed 3 bases, with 6 bases lying between them. The CDR3 is CASSLYGTDTQYF. DNA of the CDR3: TGCGCCAGCAGCTTGTACGGTACAGATACGCAGTATTTT.